These T cell receptor beta chains were read from a single sample in a study of PD-1 blockade in classical Hodgkin lymphoma. Using immunoSEQ multiplex PCR, the repertoire was profiled, and TCRdb retains in-frame clones only, with some absent. Of around 150,000 clones in the sample, around four fifths were seen once. The input for sequencing was peripheral blood mononuclear cells (PBMCs), taken before the second cycle of nivolumab. These receptors were collected from a human donor with classical Hodgkin lymphoma. Each CDR3 is given with its conserved first and last residue. A D gene is named only where the DNA matches it firmly. The size entry is marked missing in some rows and otherwise reads once, few, many or a size class.

d_call: TRBD1
clone_size: -
v_call: TRBV6-1
j_call: TRBJ1-2
cdr3_aa: CASSTRTGGVYGYTF
cdr3_nt: TGTGCCAGCAGTACCCGGACAGGGGGCGTCTATGGCTACACCTTC

d_call: -
clone_size: -
v_call: TRBV5-4
j_call: TRBJ2-5
cdr3_aa: CASSLPFQETQYF
cdr3_nt: TGTGCCAGCAGCTTGCCTTTTCAAGAGACCCAGTACTTC

d_call: TRBD1
clone_size: -
v_call: TRBV5-6
j_call: TRBJ2-7
cdr3_aa: CASSLAGQGTYEQYF
cdr3_nt: TGTGCCAGCAGCTTGGCGGGACAGGGGACCTACGAGCAGTACTTC

d_call: TRBD2
clone_size: -
v_call: TRBV6-6
j_call: TRBJ2-2
cdr3_aa: CASSYSNLAGGELFF
cdr3_nt: TGTGCCAGCAGTTACTCGAATCTAGCGGGCGGGGAGCTGTTTTTT

d_call: -
clone_size: -
v_call: TRBV27
j_call: TRBJ2-3
cdr3_aa: CASSPVRRSPLGDTQYF
cdr3_nt: TGTGCCAGCAGTCCGGTCCGGAGGTCCCCTTTGGGAGATACGCAGTATTTT

d_call: TRBD1
clone_size: -
v_call: TRBV19
j_call: TRBJ2-1
cdr3_aa: CASSIAGQGIDEQFF
cdr3_nt: TGTGCCAGTAGTATAGCAGGACAGGGGATCGATGAGCAGTTCTTC

d_call: -
clone_size: -
v_call: TRBV1
j_call: TRBJ2-4
cdr3_aa: CTSSQVIIQYF
cdr3_nt: TGCACCAGCAGCCAAGTGATAATTCAGTACTTC

d_call: -
clone_size: -
v_call: TRBV5-1
j_call: TRBJ2-4
cdr3_aa: CASSLLPSPGRAKNIQYF
cdr3_nt: TGCGCCAGCAGCTTGCTCCCGTCCCCGGGACGAGCCAAAAACATTCAGTACTTC

d_call: -
clone_size: -
v_call: TRBV5-6
j_call: TRBJ1-1
cdr3_aa: CASSLVGEWLRTEAFF
cdr3_nt: TGTGCCAGCAGCTTGGTTGGGGAATGGCTAAGGACTGAAGCTTTCTTT

d_call: -
clone_size: -
v_call: TRBV4-2
j_call: TRBJ2-3
cdr3_aa: CASSQRAVTSEPGDTQYF
cdr3_nt: TGTGCCAGCAGCCAAAGGGCCGTCACCAGTGAGCCGGGAGATACGCAGTATTTT

d_call: -
clone_size: once
v_call: TRBV7-9
j_call: TRBJ1-2
cdr3_aa: CASSWTANYGYTF
cdr3_nt: TGTGCCAGCAGCTGGACAGCTAACTATGGCTACACCTTC

d_call: TRBD1
clone_size: once
v_call: TRBV19
j_call: TRBJ2-1
cdr3_aa: CASSIPGQVSEQFF
cdr3_nt: TGTGCCAGTAGTATCCCGGGACAGGTTAGTGAGCAGTTCTTC

d_call: TRBD1
clone_size: -
v_call: TRBV27
j_call: TRBJ1-1
cdr3_aa: CASTMRTGGQGEAFF
cdr3_nt: TGTGCCAGCACGATGAGGACAGGGGGCCAAGGTGAAGCTTTCTTT

d_call: -
clone_size: once
v_call: TRBV6-5
j_call: TRBJ1-1
cdr3_aa: CASFRGSMNTEAFF
cdr3_nt: TGTGCCAGCTTTAGAGGCAGCATGAACACTGAAGCTTTCTTT

d_call: -
clone_size: -
v_call: TRBV4-1
j_call: TRBJ1-5
cdr3_aa: CASSQDRDSNQPQHF
cdr3_nt: TGCGCCAGCAGCCAAGACAGGGATAGCAATCAGCCCCAGCATTTT